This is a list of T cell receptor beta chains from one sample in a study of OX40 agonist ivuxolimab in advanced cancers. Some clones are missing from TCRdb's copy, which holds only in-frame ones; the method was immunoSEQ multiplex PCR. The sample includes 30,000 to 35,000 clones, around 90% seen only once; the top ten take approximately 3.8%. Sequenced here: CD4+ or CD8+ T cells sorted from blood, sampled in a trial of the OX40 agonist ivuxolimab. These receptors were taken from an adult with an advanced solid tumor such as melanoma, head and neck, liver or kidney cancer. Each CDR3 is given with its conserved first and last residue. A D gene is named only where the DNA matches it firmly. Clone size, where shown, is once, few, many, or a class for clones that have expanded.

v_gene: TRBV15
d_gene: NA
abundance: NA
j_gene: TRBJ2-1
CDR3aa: CATSRGAENYNEQFF
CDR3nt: TGTGCCACCAGCAGAGGGGCTGAGAACTACAATGAGCAGTTCTTC

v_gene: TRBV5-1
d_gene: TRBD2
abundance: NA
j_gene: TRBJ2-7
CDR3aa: CASSSIPGGAGEKNEQYF
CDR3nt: TGCGCCAGCAGTTCGATCCCGGGAGGAGCGGGAGAGAAAAACGAGCAGTACTTC

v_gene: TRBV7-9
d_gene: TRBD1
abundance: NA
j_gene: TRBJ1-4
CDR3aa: CASSLALPTGGNEKLFF
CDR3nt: TGTGCCAGCAGCTTAGCCCTACCGACAGGGGGTAATGAAAAACTGTTTTTT

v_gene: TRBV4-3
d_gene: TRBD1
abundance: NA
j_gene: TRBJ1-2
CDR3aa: CASSQVLRDRAAGYTF
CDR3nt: TGCGCCAGCAGCCAAGTTCTTAGAGACAGGGCGGCAGGCTACACCTTC

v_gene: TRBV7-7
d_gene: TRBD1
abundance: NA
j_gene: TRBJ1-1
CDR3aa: CASSCGERGTASMNTEAFF
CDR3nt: TGTGCTAGCAGCTGCGGGGAGCGAGGGACAGCTAGTATGAACACTGAAGCTTTCTTT

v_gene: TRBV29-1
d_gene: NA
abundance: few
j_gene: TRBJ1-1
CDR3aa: CSVGDTMGTEAFF
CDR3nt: TGCAGCGTTGGGGACACTATGGGCACTGAAGCTTTCTTT

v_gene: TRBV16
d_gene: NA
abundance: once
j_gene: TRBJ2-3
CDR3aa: CASSQSRGGDTQYF
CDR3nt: TGTGCCAGCAGCCAATCCAGGGGAGGGGATACGCAGTATTTT

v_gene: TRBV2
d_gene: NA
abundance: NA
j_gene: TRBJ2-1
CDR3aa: CASSEEGGTYNEQFF
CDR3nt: TGTGCCAGCAGTGAAGAGGGAGGCACCTACAATGAGCAGTTCTTC

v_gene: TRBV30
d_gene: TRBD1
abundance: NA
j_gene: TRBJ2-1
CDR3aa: CAWSVGQGRHNEQFF
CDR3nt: TGTGCCTGGAGTGTTGGACAGGGAAGGCACAATGAGCAGTTCTTC

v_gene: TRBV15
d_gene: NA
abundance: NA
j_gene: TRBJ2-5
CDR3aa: CATSRGGVQETQYF
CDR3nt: TGTGCCACCAGCAGAGGGGGAGTCCAAGAGACCCAGTACTTC

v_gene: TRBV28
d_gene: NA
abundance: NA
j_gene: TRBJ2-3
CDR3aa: CASSPLTQGVADTQYF
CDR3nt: TGTGCCAGCAGTCCTCTGACACAGGGAGTAGCAGATACGCAGTATTTT

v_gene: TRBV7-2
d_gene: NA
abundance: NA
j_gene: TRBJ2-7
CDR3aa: CASSLGPGLLYEQYF
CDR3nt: TGTGCCAGCAGCTTAGGGCCAGGGCTTCTCTACGAGCAGTACTTC

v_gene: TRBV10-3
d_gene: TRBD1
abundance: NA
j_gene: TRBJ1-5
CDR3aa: CAISYGTDQPQHF
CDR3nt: TGTGCCATCAGCTACGGGACAGATCAGCCCCAGCATTTT

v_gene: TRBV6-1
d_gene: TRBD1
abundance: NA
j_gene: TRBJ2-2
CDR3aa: CASSADRANTGELFF
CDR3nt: TGTGCCAGCAGTGCAGACAGGGCGAACACCGGGGAGCTGTTTTTT

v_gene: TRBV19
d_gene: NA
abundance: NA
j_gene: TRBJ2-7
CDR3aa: CASSISFVGEQYF
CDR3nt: TGTGCCAGTAGTATCTCATTCGTAGGCGAGCAGTACTTC

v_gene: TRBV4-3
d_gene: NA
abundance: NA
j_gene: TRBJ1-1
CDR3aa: CASSQGHGGAPDTEAFF
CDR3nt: TGCGCCAGCAGCCAAGGACACGGGGGCGCCCCGGACACTGAAGCTTTCTTT

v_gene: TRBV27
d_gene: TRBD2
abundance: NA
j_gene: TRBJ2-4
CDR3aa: CASSRLAGENIQYF
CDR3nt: TGTGCCAGCAGTCGACTAGCGGGAGAAAACATTCAGTACTTC